This section outlines one T cell receptor (beta chain) sequence together with its context. As yet, its antigen is unknown. The protein given in TCRdb and the translation of the DNA differ at residue 15, and the sequence presented here derives from the DNA. Gene labels here are mouse ones. The sequenced fragment ends 3 residues before the CDR3 boundary, so the rest is inferred from the germline J gene. Isolated RNA was reverse transcribed into cDNA used as the sequencing template. The table came from immunoSEQ multiplex PCR; TCRdb's copy has only in-frame clones and leaves some out. The table lists approximately 1,800 clones, no singletons, with about 47% in the top ten. Germline CDR1 is NSHNY and CDR2 is SYGAGN. The J segment lost 0 bases and the V segment lost 0 bases, leaving 5 bases of the junction unmatched. The CDR3 is made up of 18 amino acids. The data were taken from a study of CD8+ T cells in alopecia areata. In the study overall: The 7-10-week-old female C3H/HeJ mice were given skin taken from roughly 6-13-month-old C3H/HeJ graft donors that had spontaneous alopecia. Findings and limits, study-wide: Possibly because of HLA-related factors, TCR sharing was less clear across patients than in mice. Sequence data from scalp samples additionally include resident alphabeta T cells of normal skin. In lesional scalp, particularly from alopecia totalis/universalis, clonality was higher than in normal scalp.

This chain joins TRBV13-1 and TRBJ1-6; 8 bases match TRBD1. TRBJ1-6 counts as an open reading frame of uncertain function. Source material: lesional skin. The TCR originated in a C3H/HeJ mouse with alopecia areata. The MHC haplotype of the strain is H2-k. CDR3 DNA, as far as it was read: TGTGCCAGCAGTGATGGTCACAGGGGGAATTCCTATAATTCGCCC. Its translation: CASSDGHRGNSYNSP. The whole CDR3 region reads CASSDGHRGNSYNSPLYF.